These 13 T cell receptor beta chains originate from one sample sequenced in a study of T cell repertoires in cytomegalovirus infection. TCRdb reprocessed the reads via MiXCR and lists one record per CDR3 protein. Here the sample spans roughly 320,000 distinct CDR3 sequences, about a tenth being singletons. The sequencing sample was made of PBMCs. Every receptor here comes from a human donor in good health (CMV status not recorded). Some clones in this sample may be carry-over from other donors' samples.

The rearrangement joins TRBV28 to TRBJ2-1, with 9 bases fitting TRBD2. V was clipped by 2 bases and J by 9 bases; unmatched bases: 8. There are 15 residues in the CDR3. Germline V gene sequence: CDR1 MDHEN, CDR2 SYDVKM. CDR3 in DNA: TGTGCCAGCAGTTTAGCGGGGGGGGCGGGTAGTGAGCAGTTCTTC. It translates to CASSLAGGAGSEQFF. The full variable domain, completed using reference TRBV28 and TRBJ2-1, is DVKVTQSSRYLVKRTGEKVFLECVQDMDHENMFWYRQDPGLGLRLIYFSYDVKMKEKGDIPEGYSVSREKKERFSLILESASTNQTSMYLCASSLAGGAGSEQFFGPGTRLTVL.

The V call is TRBV24-1, the J call TRBJ2-1; D possibly corresponds to TRBD1 (6 bases). The V and J ends lost 3 bases and 12 bases respectively, with 17 bases between them. In germline, CDR1 is KGHDR, CDR2 SFDVKD. The CDR3 contains 14 residues. The CDR3 spells CATSDSFKGVRQFF. The DNA of the CDR3 is TGTGCCACCAGTGATAGCTTCAAGGGGGTTAGGCAGTTCTTC.

At least ten counts were recorded for this clonotype. J is TRBJ1-1 and V is TRBV20-1; TRBD1 matches 7 bases. V trimming: 5 bases; J trimming: 0 bases; junction bases outside the gene matches: 12. The CDR3 is 16 residues long. Germline values: CDR1 DFQATT, CDR2 SNEGSKA (reference sequence). The DNA of the CDR3 is TGCAGTGCTGAGGGGGCGAGCCGAAATTTGAACACTGAAGCTTTCTTT. This gives the protein CSAEGASRNLNTEAFF.

There are many counts of this clonotype. V usage is TRBV20-1 and J usage is TRBJ2-5; 8 nucleotides agree with TRBD1. The CDR3 contains 15 residues. J gave up 5 bases and V 6 bases, and 14 bases lay outside the gene matches. Looked up from germline, CDR1 is DFQATT and CDR2 is SNEGSKA (reference sequence). The CDR3 sequence: CSANSATGAVETQYF. CDR3 DNA: TGCAGTGCAAATTCCGCGACAGGGGCTGTGGAGACCCAGTACTTC.

In this sample, this clonotype turned up many times. This rearrangement joins TRBV7-8 to TRBJ2-7, with D perhaps assigned TRBD1 or TRBD2 (5 bases each). V was clipped by 3 bases and J by 3 bases, with 15 bases between them. This CDR3 is 15 amino acids long. Germline CDR1 and CDR2: SGHVS and FQNEAQ. The DNA for the CDR3 is TGTGCCAGCAGCTTGGGGACCGCGGTTGGCTACGAGCAGTACTTC. It translates to CASSLGTAVGYEQYF.

The chain has TRBV27 and TRBJ1-6, with D uncertain. Germline values: CDR1 MNHEY, CDR2 SMNVEV (reference sequence). V was pared by 3 bases and J by 7 bases, with 10 bases between. The CDR3 is 14 residues long. The CDR3 region has the DNA TGTGCCAGCAGTTTCGGGAGGGCGAATTCACCCCTCCACTTT. Protein: CASSFGRANSPLHF.

In this sample, this clonotype turned up many times. This chain connects TRBV20-1 to TRBJ2-3; a possible D gene is TRBD1 (6 bases). Germline-derived CDR1 and CDR2 are DFQATT and SNEGSKA (reference sequence). This CDR3 has 16 residues. Trimming cost V 6 bases and J 0 bases, with 19 bases left between them. The CDR3 reads CSATTFDRFSTDTQYF. CDR3 in DNA: TGCAGTGCAACTACGTTTGACAGGTTTAGCACAGATACGCAGTATTTT.

This clonotype has at least ten counts. The genes are TRBV28 and TRBJ1-4, with 9 bases fitting TRBD1. J gave up 10 bases and V 4 bases, and 19 bases lay outside the gene matches. This CDR3 region has 18 residues. CDR1 is MDHEN, CDR2 SYDVKM, per germline. For the CDR3, the DNA is TGTGCCAGCAGTTCATTCCCCCACCTGGGACAGGGCCGGGGAAAACTGTTTTTT. Translation gives CASSSFPHLGQGRGKLFF.

The sample holds many counts of this clonotype. The chain joins TRBV19 to TRBJ2-3; possibly TRBD2 for D (6 bases). The ends were cut back, 8 bases at V and 2 bases at J, with 11 bases in the middle. The CDR3 length is 13 residues. Looked up from germline, CDR1 is LNHDA and CDR2 is SQIVND (reference sequence). CDR3 nucleotide sequence: TGTGCCAGTCGGGACTTTCCCACAGATACGCAGTATTTT. Amino acids: CASRDFPTDTQYF. Together with reference TRBV19 and TRBJ2-3, the CDR3 gives the full variable domain: DGGITQSPKYLFRKEGQNVTLSCEQNLNHDAMYWYRQDPGQGLRLIYYSQIVNDFQKGDIAEGYSVSREKKESFPLTVTSAQKNPTAFYLCASRDFPTDTQYFGPGTRLTVL.

The chain recombines TRBV9 with TRBJ1-2, with a tentative D call TRBD1 (6 bases). The V and J ends lost 3 bases and 5 bases respectively, with 8 bases between them. The CDR3 spans 12 residues. Germline CDR1 reads SGDLS; CDR2 reads YYNGEE. The CDR3: CASSAGQYGYTF. The CDR3 nucleotides are TGTGCCAGCAGCGCCGGACAGTATGGCTACACCTTC.

In this sample, this clonotype turned up many times. The chain carries TRBV12-3 or TRBV12-4 and TRBJ2-1; no reliable D call. CDR3 length: 17 amino acids. V shed 6 bases and J shed 0 bases, with 18 bases lying between them. Here the CDR3 reads CASSPTPVQSSYNEQFF. DNA of the CDR3: TGTGCCAGCAGCCCTACCCCGGTTCAGAGCTCCTACAATGAGCAGTTCTTC.

This rearrangement joins TRBV5-4 to TRBJ2-1; tentative D call: TRBD1 (5 bases). V was pared by 4 bases and J by 15 bases, with 17 bases between. Germline V gene data show CDR1 as SGHNT and CDR2 as YYREEE (reference sequence). There are 12 residues in the CDR3. The CDR3 protein is CASSHDSGRRFF. The CDR3 DNA reads as TGTGCCAGCAGCCACGACAGTGGACGACGGTTCTTC.

This clonotype appeared many times. The genes are TRBV10-3 and TRBJ2-5; 8 bases match TRBD1. Germline CDR1 and CDR2: ENHRY and SYGVKD. The CDR3 loop spans 16 amino acids. The ends lost 4 bases at V and 5 bases at J; junction bases unmatched: 12. The DNA of the CDR3 is TGTGCCATCAGTGGAGTGGACAGGGACCTAGGGGAGACCCAGTACTTC. Its translation is CAISGVDRDLGETQYF.